Presented here are 5 T cell receptor beta chains from one specimen sequenced in a study of blood T cells in healthy people across ages. A sample-barcoded 5' primer and a J-beta primer mix were used in a second PCR of roughly 7 to 12 cycles. Using its own MiXCR run on the 5' RACE reads, TCRdb lists one record per CDR3 protein. The sample contains 1,500,000 or so distinct CDR3 sequences, approximately 59% of which appear only once. Material: blood. The source of these receptors is a young man in good health.

The chain combines TRBV10-1 with TRBJ2-7; possible D gene TRBD1, 5 bases. The CDR3 is 12 amino acids. V lost 6 bases to trimming and J lost 6 bases, with 12 bases between them. The germline V gene has CDR1 WNHNN and CDR2 SYGVQD (reference sequence). The CDR3 protein is CASSQGQGEQYF. The CDR3 DNA reads as TGCGCCAGCAGCCAAGGACAAGGCGAGCAGTACTTC.

V usage is TRBV13 and J usage is TRBJ2-5; a possible D gene is TRBD1 (5 bases). The CDR3 is made up of 14 amino acids. Germline values: CDR1 PRHDT, CDR2 FYEKMQ (reference sequence). V gave up 3 bases and J gave up 4 bases, with 12 bases separating them. In DNA, the CDR3 is TGTGCCAGCAGCTTCAGGGCAGACCGAGAGACCCAGTACTTC. This sequence encodes CASSFRADRETQYF.

As concerns this clonotype: One end of the junction is discordant with germline, which a read error may explain. The chain joins TRBV20-1 to TRBJ2-1, with 7 nucleotides matching TRBD1. CDR3 length equals 15 residues. CDR1 is DFQATT, CDR2 SNEGSKA, per germline (reference sequence). The CDR3 loop reads CSGDNPGTDGNEQFF. The CDR3 DNA follows: TGCAGTGGGGATAACCCCGGGACAGACGGCAATGAACAGTTCTTC.

The chain carries TRBV7-8 and TRBJ2-1; the match to TRBD2 covers 7 bases. The CDR3 loop spans 16 amino acids. The germline gives CDR1 SGHVS, CDR2 FQNEAQ. With 4 bases clipped from V and 3 bases from J, the junction kept 9 bases outside the gene matches. The CDR3 region is CASSYRLAGVYNEQFF. The DNA of the CDR3 is TGTGCCAGCAGCTACCGACTAGCAGGTGTCTACAATGAGCAGTTCTTC.

The chain couples TRBV4-3 to TRBJ1-6; 7 nucleotides line up with TRBD1. The length of the CDR3 is 18 residues. CDR1 is LGHNA and CDR2 is YSLEER in the germline V gene. V lost 4 bases, J lost 2 bases, and 11 bases stayed unmatched. The CDR3 DNA reads as TGCGCCAGCAGCCCAAAACAGGGGATGAAGCCCTATAATTCACCCCTCCACTTT. As protein: CASSPKQGMKPYNSPLHF.